This T cell receptor beta chain was captured in a study of cytomegalovirus exposure and HLA in healthy donors. Overall study: Around 83% of 350 to 400 genotyped donors fell in the Caucasian-associated ancestry cluster.

Both 60 Vbeta primers and 13 Jbeta primers went into the PCR. Original methodology: An analysis that came later counted 77 million or so unique TCR beta chains, around 12 million shared. TCRdb's copy holds only in-frame clones and misses some; the assay was immunoSEQ multiplex PCR. That table is the source of V, J and clone size, and D and trimming were worked out from the DNA. The repertoire has under 200,000 clones, around 75% of them found once; the top ten carry roughly 8.2%. Study-level findings and limits: Reports indicate that TCR beta sequences accurately predicted the HLA-A and HLA-B alleles of most subjects.

This clone was seen only a few times. The antigen is undetermined. The sequence was collected from a woman between 35 and 50 years old in good health and CMV-seropositive. The source material was PBMCs.

The CDR3 region has the DNA TGTGCCAGCAGCGGACAGGGGGGGGCTAATGAAAAACTGTTTTTT. It encodes CASSGQGGANEKLFF. This chain joins TRBV9 and TRBJ1-4; the match to TRBD1 covers 9 bases. Trimming cost V 3 bases and J 3 bases; bases outside gene matches: 3. Germline CDR1 and CDR2: SGDLS and YYNGEE. The CDR3 spans 15 residues.